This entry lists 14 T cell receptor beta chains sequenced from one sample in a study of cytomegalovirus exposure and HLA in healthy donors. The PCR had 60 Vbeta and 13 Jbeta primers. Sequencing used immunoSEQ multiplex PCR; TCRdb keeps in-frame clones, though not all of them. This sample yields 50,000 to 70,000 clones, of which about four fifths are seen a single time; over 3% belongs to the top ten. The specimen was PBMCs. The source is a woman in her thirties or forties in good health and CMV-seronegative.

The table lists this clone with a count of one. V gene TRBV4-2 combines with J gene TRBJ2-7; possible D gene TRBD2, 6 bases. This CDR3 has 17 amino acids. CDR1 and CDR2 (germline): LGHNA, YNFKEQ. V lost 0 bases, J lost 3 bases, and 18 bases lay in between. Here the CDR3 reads CASSQDGQGGLDYEQYF. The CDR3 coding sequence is TGTGCCAGCAGCCAAGATGGGCAGGGAGGCTTGGACTACGAGCAGTACTTC.

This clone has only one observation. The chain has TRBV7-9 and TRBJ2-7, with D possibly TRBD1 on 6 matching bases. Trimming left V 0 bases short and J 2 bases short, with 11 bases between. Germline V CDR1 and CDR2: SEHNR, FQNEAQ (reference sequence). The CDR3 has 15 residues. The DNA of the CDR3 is TGTGCCAGCAGCTTAGCAGGGGGTAAGCCCTACGAGCAGTACTTC. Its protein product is CASSLAGGKPYEQYF.

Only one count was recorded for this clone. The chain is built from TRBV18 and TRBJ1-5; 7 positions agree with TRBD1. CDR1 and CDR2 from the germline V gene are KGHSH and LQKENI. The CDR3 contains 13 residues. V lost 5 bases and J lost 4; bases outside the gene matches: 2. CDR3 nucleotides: TGTGCCAGCTCAGCAGGGGGAAATCAGCCCCAGCATTTT. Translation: CASSAGGNQPQHF.

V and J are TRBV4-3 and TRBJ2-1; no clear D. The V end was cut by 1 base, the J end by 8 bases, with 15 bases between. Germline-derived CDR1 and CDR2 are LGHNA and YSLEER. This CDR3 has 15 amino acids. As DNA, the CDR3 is TGCGCCAGCAGCCAAGTGTGGGCCCTCGGCCATGAGCAGTTCTTC. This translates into CASSQVWALGHEQFF.

DNA for the CDR3: TGTGCCAGCAGCAGCGGAGATGTGGGGAATCAGCCCCAGCATTTT. As protein: CASSSGDVGNQPQHF. The rearrangement links TRBV11-2 to TRBJ1-5; D is uncertain. V was clipped by 5 bases and J by 4 bases, with 15 bases between them. Germline values: CDR1 SGHAT, CDR2 FQNNGV. This CDR3 comprises 15 residues.

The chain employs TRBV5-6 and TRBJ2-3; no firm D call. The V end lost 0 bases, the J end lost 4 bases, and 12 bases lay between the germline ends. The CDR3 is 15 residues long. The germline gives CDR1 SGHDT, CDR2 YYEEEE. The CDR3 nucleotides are TGTGCCAGCAGCTTGGGGCCGTTCACCCCAGATACGCAGTATTTT. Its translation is CASSLGPFTPDTQYF.

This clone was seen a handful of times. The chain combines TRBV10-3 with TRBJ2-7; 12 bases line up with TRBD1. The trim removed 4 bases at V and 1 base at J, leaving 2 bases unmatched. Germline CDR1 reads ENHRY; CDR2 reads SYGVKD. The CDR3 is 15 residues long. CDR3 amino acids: CAISGGQGASYEQYF. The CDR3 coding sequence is TGTGCCATCAGTGGGGGACAGGGGGCGTCCTACGAGCAGTACTTC.

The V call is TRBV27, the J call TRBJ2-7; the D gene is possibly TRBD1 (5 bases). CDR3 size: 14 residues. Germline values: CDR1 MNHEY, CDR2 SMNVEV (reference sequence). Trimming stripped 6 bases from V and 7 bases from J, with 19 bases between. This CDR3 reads CASSPDIPAGEQYF. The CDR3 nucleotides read TGTGCCAGCAGCCCGGACATCCCGGCTGGGGAGCAGTACTTC.

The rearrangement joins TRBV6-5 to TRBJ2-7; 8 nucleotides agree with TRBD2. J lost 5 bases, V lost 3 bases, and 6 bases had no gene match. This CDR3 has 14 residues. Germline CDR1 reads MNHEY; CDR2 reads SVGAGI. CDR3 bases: TGTGCCAGCAGTTATCTCCGGGGGGGCGACGAGCAGTACTTC. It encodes CASSYLRGGDEQYF.

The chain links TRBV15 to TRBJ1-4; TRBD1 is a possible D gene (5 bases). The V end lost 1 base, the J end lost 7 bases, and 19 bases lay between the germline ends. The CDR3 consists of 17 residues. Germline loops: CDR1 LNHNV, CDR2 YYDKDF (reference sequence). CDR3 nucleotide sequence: TGTGCCACCAGCAGAGGCGACGCGGGGCTACGAGGTGAAAAACTGTTTTTT. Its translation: CATSRGDAGLRGEKLFF.

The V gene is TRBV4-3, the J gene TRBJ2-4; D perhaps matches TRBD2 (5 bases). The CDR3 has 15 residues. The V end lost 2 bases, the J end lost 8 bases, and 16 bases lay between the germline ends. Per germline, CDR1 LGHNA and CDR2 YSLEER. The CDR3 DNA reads TGCGCCAGCAGCCAATTCCGAGGGCCGGGGTACATTCAGTACTTC. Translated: CASSQFRGPGYIQYF.

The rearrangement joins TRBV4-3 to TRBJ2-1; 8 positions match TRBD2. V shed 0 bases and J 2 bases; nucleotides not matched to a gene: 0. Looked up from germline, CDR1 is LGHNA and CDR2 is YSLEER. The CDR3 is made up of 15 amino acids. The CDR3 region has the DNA TGCGCCAGCAGCCAAGATAGCGGGACCTACAATGAGCAGTTCTTC. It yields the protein CASSQDSGTYNEQFF.

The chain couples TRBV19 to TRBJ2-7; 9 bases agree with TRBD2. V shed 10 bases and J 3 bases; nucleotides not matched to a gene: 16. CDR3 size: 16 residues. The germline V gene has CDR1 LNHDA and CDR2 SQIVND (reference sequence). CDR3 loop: CATSGRTGTSRYEQYF. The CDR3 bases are TGTGCCACCTCGGGGCGGACCGGGACTAGCCGCTACGAGCAGTACTTC.

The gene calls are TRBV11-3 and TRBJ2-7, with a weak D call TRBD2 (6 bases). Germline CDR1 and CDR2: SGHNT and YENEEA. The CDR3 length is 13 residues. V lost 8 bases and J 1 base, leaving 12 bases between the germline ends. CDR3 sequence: CASSLAGSYEQYF. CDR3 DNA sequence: TGTGCCAGCTCCTTGGCGGGGTCCTACGAGCAGTACTTC.